This T cell receptor (beta chain) was found in a study of T cell responses to AZD1222 COVID-19 vaccine. The protocol was immunoSEQ multiplex PCR, while the TCRdb copy is restricted to in-frame clones and leaves out a portion. The sample includes around 160,000 clones, about nine tenths of them seen just once. CDR3 length equals 15 residues. CDR1 is SGHTA, CDR2 FQGTGA, per germline. V dropped 5 bases and J dropped 4 bases, with 16 bases sitting between them. The receptor was isolated from an adult who received the AZD1222 COVID-19 vaccine. The sequenced sample was peripheral blood, obtained 28 days after the second AZD1222 dose. The V gene is TRBV7-3, the J gene TRBJ2-3; maybe TRBD2 (5 bases). Here the CDR3 reads CASSPGISGADTQYF. Here the CDR3 DNA reads TGTGCCAGCAGCCCCGGAATTTCCGGGGCAGATACGCAGTATTTT.